This T cell receptor (beta chain) was identified during a study of beta chain features in type 1 diabetes. In the study overall: Sorted cell examination encompassed approximately 98,000,000 cells across all samples. Study-level results: Patients' naive, central memory and regulatory TCRB repertoires appeared more alike than those of healthy donors. Moderately but significantly shorter TCRB CDR3s were found in Type 1 diabetes patients in all four CD4+ subsets.

Concerning this clone itself: Its matching antigen is unknown.

cDNA synthesis used the whole RNA isolate, giving expressed TCRB sequences. Only in-frame clones appear in the TCRdb table, and some are missing; sequencing was by immunoSEQ multiplex PCR. The sample holds about 240,000 clones, 25% to 30% seen once. CDR3 length: 14 residues. Germline CDR1 and CDR2: SGHNT and YYREEE (reference sequence). The germline V and J ends were trimmed by 4 bases and 11 bases, with 21 bases remaining between them. This TCR derives from a man aged 25 to 40 in good health. The sequenced sample consisted of central memory CD4+ T cells from blood. V gene TRBV5-4 combines with J gene TRBJ2-5, with D possibly matching TRBD2 (7 bases). For the CDR3, the DNA is TGTGCCAGCAGCGGGAGCGGGGCGCACAGGGAGCAGTACTTC. Translating gives CASSGSGAHREQYF. The whole variable domain, filled in from reference TRBV5-4 and TRBJ2-5, reads ETGVTQSPTHLIKTRGQQVTLRCSSQSGHNTVSWYQQALGQGPQFIFQYYREEENGRGNFPPRFSGLQFPNYSSELNVNALELDDSALYLCASSGSGAHREQYFGPGTRLLVL.